The TCR beta chain described here comes from a study of T-cell reconstitution after alpha-beta-depleted transplantation in children. General study points: Surviving recipient T cells and thymic progenitors produced the high day-60 TCRbeta diversity seen in some patients. From newly produced T cells came most of the T-cell counts and diversity one year after transplant. Expanded graft clones numbering several hundred reportedly gave rise to alpha-beta T cells about two months after transplant.

Comments on this clonotype: Its antigen remains unknown.

Preparation of the TCRbeta library involved a method that used unique molecular identifiers. In TCRdb, the PCR reads were re-called with MiXCR into one record per CDR3 protein. The profile shows about 610,000 distinct CDR3 sequences, 25% to 30% of them singletons. Trimming stripped 7 bases from V and 0 bases from J, with 7 bases between. The CDR3 consists of 14 residues. Germline assignment: CDR1 MDHEN and CDR2 SYDVKM. The chain combines TRBV28 with TRBJ2-6; D is unresolved. The sample in question was PBMCs, obtained before TCRalphabeta/CD19-depleted stem cell transplant. The source of this sequence is a boy younger than two with Wiskott-Aldrich syndrome, due to receive a stem cell transplant. CDR3 sequence (DNA): TGTGCCAGCATCCAGGACTCTGGGGCCAACGTCCTGACTTTC. Amino acid sequence: CASIQDSGANVLTF.